This T cell receptor (beta chain) was documented in a study of blood T cell repertoires in COVID-19. In this sample, this clone turned up a few times. The assay was immunoSEQ multiplex PCR, and TCRdb's table has in-frame clones only and misses some. In the table there are just over 150,000 clones, 80% of which are singletons. Germline V gene lookup returns CDR1 SGHNT and CDR2 YENEEA. The CDR3 is 14 amino acids. V lost 1 base to trimming and J lost 9 bases, with 13 bases between them. The specimen sequenced was peripheral blood. The receptor was derived from a man aged 60 to 69 with acute or convalescent COVID-19. The chain combines TRBV11-3 with TRBJ2-1; a weak D match, TRBD2 (7 bases). For the CDR3, the DNA is TGTGCCAGCAGCTTAGTAGGGGAGGGGGGTGAGCAGTTCTTC. It codes for CASSLVGEGGEQFF.